This T cell receptor beta chain was profiled in a study of OX40 agonist ivuxolimab in advanced cancers. Study overall: Patients took ivuxolimab, an agonistic anti-OX40 (CD134) antibody. The study, taken as a whole, reports: In general, CD8+ T cells held more expanded clones than CD4+ did, on average.

A remark on this clone: Antigen unknown.

Clones were read by immunoSEQ multiplex PCR, and TCRdb kept only the in-frame ones, dropping some. The sample has more than 60,000 clones; roughly 93% are singletons. Germline CDR1 reads SGHDT; CDR2 reads YYEEEE. The CDR3 loop spans 16 amino acids. V dropped 4 bases and J dropped 7 bases, with 22 bases sitting between them. This chain connects TRBV5-6 to TRBJ2-3; no reliable D call. This clonotype originated in an adult with an advanced solid tumor such as melanoma, head and neck, liver or kidney cancer. The sample in question was CD4+ or CD8+ T cells sorted from blood, obtained in a trial of the OX40 agonist ivuxolimab. CDR3 residues: CASSLLETSEYYTQYF. The CDR3 coding sequence is TGTGCCAGCAGCCTGTTAGAGACATCAGAGTATTATACGCAGTATTTT. Drawing the rest from reference TRBV5-6 and TRBJ2-3, the complete variable domain is DAGVTQSPTHLIKTRGQQVTLRCSPKSGHDTVSWYQQALGQGPQFIFQYYEEEERQRGNFPDRFSGHQFPNYSSELNVNALLLGDSALYLCASSLLETSEYYTQYFGPGTRLTVL.